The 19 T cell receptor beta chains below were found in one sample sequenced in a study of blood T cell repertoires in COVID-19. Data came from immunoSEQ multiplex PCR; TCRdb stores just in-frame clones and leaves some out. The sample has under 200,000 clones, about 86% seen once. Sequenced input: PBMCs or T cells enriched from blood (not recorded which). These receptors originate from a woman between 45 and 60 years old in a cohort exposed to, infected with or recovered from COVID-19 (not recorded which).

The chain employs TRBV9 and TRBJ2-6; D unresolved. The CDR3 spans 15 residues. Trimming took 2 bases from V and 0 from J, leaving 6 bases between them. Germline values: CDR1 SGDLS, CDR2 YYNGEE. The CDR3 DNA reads TGTGCCAGCAGCGTCATCAGCTCTGGGGCCAACGTCCTGACTTTC. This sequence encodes CASSVISSGANVLTF.

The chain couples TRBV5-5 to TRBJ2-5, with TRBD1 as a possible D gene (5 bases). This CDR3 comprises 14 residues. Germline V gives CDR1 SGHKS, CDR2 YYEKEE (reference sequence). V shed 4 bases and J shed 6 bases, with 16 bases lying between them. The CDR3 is CASSPTSGAKTQYF. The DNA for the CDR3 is TGTGCCAGCAGCCCGACAAGTGGGGCTAAGACCCAGTACTTC.

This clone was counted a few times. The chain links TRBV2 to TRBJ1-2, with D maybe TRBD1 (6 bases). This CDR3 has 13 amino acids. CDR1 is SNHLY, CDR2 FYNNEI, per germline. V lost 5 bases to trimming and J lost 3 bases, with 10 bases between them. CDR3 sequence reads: CASSTNRDYGYTF. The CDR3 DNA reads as TGTGCCAGCAGTACAAACAGGGACTATGGCTACACCTTC.

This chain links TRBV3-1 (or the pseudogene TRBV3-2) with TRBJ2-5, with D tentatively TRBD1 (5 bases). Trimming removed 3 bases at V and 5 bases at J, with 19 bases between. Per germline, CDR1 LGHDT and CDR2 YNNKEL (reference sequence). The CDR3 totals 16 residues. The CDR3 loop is CASSHAPGRGSETQYF. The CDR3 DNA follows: TGTGCCAGCAGCCACGCGCCCGGTAGGGGTAGTGAGACCCAGTACTTC.

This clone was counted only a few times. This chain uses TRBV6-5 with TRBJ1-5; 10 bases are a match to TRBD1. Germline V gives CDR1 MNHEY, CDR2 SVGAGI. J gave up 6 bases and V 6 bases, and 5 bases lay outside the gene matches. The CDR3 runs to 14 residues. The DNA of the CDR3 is TGTGCCAGCAGAGTGACAGGGGGCCGTCAGCCCCAGCATTTT. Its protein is CASRVTGGRQPQHF.

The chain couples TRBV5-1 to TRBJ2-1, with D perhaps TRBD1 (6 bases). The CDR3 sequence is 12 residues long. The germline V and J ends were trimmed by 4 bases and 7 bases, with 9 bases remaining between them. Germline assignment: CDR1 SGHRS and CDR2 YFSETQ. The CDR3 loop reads CASSPQGNEQFF. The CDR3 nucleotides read TGCGCCAGCAGCCCTCAGGGGAATGAGCAGTTCTTC.

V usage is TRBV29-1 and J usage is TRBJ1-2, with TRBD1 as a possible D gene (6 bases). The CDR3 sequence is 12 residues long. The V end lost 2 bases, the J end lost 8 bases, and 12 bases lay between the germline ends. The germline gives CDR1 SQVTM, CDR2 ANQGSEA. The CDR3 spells CSVESGGEGYTF. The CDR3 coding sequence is TGCAGCGTTGAAAGCGGGGGCGAGGGCTACACCTTC.

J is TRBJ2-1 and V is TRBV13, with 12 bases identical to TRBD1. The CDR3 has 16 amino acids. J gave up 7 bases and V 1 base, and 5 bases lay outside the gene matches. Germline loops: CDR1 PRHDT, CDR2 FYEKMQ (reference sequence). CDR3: CASSLARDRGQNEQFF. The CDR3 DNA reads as TGTGCCAGCAGCTTAGCTAGGGACAGGGGGCAAAATGAGCAGTTCTTC. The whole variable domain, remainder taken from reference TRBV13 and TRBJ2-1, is AAGVIQSPRHLIKEKRETATLKCYPIPRHDTVYWYQQGPGQDPQFLISFYEKMQSDKGSIPDRFSAQQFSDYHSELNMSSLELGDSALYFCASSLARDRGQNEQFFGPGTRLTVL.

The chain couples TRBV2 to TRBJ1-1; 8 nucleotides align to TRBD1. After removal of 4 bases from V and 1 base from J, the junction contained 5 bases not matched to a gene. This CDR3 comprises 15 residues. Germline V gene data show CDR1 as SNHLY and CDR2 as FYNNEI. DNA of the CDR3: TGTGCCAGCAGTGCACAGGGGGTTCGGAACACTGAAGCTTTCTTT. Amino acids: CASSAQGVRNTEAFF.

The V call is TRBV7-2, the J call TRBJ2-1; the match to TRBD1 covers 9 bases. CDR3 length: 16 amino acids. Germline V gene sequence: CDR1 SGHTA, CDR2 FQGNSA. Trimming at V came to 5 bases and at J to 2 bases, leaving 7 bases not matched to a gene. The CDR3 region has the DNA TGTGCCAGCAGCGCGACAGGGGGGAAAACCTACAATGAGCAGTTCTTC. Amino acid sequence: CASSATGGKTYNEQFF.

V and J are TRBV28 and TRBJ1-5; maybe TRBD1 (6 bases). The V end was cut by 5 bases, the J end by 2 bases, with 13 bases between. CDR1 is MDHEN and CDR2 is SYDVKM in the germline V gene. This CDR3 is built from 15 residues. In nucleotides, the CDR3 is TGTGCCAGCAGTGGAGGACAGCTGGGCAATCAGCCCCAGCATTTT. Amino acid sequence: CASSGGQLGNQPQHF.

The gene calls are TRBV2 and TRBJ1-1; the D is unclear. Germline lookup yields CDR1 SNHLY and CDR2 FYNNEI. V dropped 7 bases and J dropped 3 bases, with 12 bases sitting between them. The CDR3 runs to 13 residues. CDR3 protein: CASIQVRDTEAFF. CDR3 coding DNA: TGTGCCAGCATCCAGGTTCGTGACACTGAAGCTTTCTTT.

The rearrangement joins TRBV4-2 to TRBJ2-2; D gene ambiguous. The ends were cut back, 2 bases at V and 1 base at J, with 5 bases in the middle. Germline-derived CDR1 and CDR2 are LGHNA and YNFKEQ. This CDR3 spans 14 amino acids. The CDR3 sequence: CASSQNRNTGELFF. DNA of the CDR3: TGTGCCAGCAGCCAAAACAGGAACACCGGGGAGCTGTTTTTT.

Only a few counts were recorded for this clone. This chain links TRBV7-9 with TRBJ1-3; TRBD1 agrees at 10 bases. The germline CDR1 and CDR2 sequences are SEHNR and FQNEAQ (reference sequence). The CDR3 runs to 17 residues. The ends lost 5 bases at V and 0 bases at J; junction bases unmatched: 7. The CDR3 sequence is CASSNLTGGSSGNTIYF. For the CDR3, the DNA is TGTGCCAGCAGCAATCTGACAGGGGGCAGCTCTGGAAACACCATATATTTT.

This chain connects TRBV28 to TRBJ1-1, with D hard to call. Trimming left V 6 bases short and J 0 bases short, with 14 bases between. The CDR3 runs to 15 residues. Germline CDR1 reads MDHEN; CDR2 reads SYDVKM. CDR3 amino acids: CASRLGVGMNTEAFF. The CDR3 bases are TGTGCCAGCAGACTCGGGGTGGGCATGAACACTGAAGCTTTCTTT.

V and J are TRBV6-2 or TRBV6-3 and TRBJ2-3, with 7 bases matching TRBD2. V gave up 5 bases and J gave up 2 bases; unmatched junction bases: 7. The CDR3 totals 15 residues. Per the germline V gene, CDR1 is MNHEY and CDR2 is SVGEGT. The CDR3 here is CASSKGTTNTDTQYF. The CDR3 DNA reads TGTGCCAGCAGTAAGGGGACTACGAACACAGATACGCAGTATTTT.

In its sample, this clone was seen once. The CDR3 protein is CASSERGVPPLHF. The CDR3 coding sequence is TGTGCCAGCAGTGAAAGGGGCGTTCCACCCCTCCACTTT. The gene calls are TRBV6-1 and TRBJ1-6, with D possibly TRBD1 on 5 matching bases. The CDR3 consists of 13 residues. V was shortened by 2 bases and J by 11 bases, with 10 bases between the two germline ends. Germline values: CDR1 MNHNS, CDR2 SASEGT.

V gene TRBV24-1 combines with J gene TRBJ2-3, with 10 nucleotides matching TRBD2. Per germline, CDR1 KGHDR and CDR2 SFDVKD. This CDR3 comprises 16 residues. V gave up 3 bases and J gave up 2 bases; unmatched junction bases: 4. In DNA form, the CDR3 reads TGTGCCACCAGTGATCTACTAGCGGGGTCCACAGATACGCAGTATTTT. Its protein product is CATSDLLAGSTDTQYF.

CDR3 DNA: TGTGCCAGCAGCTGGACAGACAATCAGCCCCAGCATTTT. Translated: CASSWTDNQPQHF. The V and J genes are TRBV12-3 or TRBV12-4 and TRBJ1-5; a possible D gene is TRBD1 (6 bases). Deletions cut 6 bases from V and 3 bases from J, with 9 bases between. The CDR3 has 13 residues.